These T cell receptor beta chains were read from a single sample in a study of blood T cell repertoires in COVID-19. Data came from immunoSEQ multiplex PCR; TCRdb stores just in-frame clones and leaves some out. This table has roughly 35,000 clones, around 73% appearing once. The material sequenced was peripheral blood. The receptors were sampled from a woman aged 55-75 years with acute or convalescent COVID-19. Both conserved end residues are part of each CDR3. The D gene is left open where the match is weak. Size values are once, few and many counts, or a class for expanded clones, and some rows have none.

- TRBJ2-3 TRBV6-4 TRBD2 TGTGCCAGCAGTGAGAGGGTAGCGGGGGGGACAGATACGCAGTATTTT CASSERVAGGTDTQYF
- TRBJ2-7 TRBV15 TRBD2 TGTGCCACCAGCCCCGGACGGGAGGGGGCCTACGAGCAGTACTTC CATSPGREGAYEQYF
few TRBJ2-7 TRBV2 - TGTGCCAGCAACAGGGCCTACGAGCAGTACTTC CASNRAYEQYF
- TRBJ2-3 TRBV28 TRBD1 TGTGCCAGCAGCCAAATACGACAGGGCGGAGATACGCAGTATTTT CASSQIRQGGDTQYF
- TRBJ1-1 TRBV2 - TGTGCCAGCAGTGATGTAGCGAACACTGAAGCTTTCTTT CASSDVANTEAFF
- TRBJ2-2 TRBV19 TRBD1 TGTGCCAGTAGTCTGACGACAGGGGGCACCGGGGAGCTGTTTTTT CASSLTTGGTGELFF
- TRBJ1-5 TRBV13 - TGTGCCAGCAGCTTAGGGGCGGGAGGTGGGCTCAATCAGCCCCAGCATTTT CASSLGAGGGLNQPQHF
- TRBJ2-1 TRBV29-1 - TGCAGCGTTGGTCGCCTAGCGAGTGAGCAGTTCTTC CSVGRLASEQFF
once TRBJ1-2 TRBV3-1/TRBV3-2 TRBD1 TGTGCCAGCAGTTACAGGGGGCTTGATGGCTACACCTTC CASSYRGLDGYTF
- TRBJ1-1 TRBV9 - TGTGCCAGCAGCGCCGCAGGGGACGGCACTGAAGCTTTCTTT CASSAAGDGTEAFF
- TRBJ1-2 TRBV6-5 - TGTGCCAGCAGTTACTCGACGGGCGGACAGAACTATGGCTACACCTTC CASSYSTGGQNYGYTF
- TRBJ1-1 TRBV30 TRBD1 TGTGCCTGGAGGGTAGGGACAGTGAACACTGAAGCTTTCTTT CAWRVGTVNTEAFF
- TRBJ2-1 TRBV9 - TGTGCCAGCAGCGTAGCTACGAGCTACAATGAGCAGTTCTTC CASSVATSYNEQFF
- TRBJ1-4 TRBV7-9 TRBD1 TGTGCCAGCAGCCTGCGCCCGGGGGACAGGGGAAATGAAAAACTGTTTTTT CASSLRPGDRGNEKLFF
- TRBJ2-3 TRBV10-3 - TGTGCCATCAGTGAGTCAGGTGGGGGACAATATAGCACAGATACGCAGTATTTT CAISESGGGQYSTDTQYF
- TRBJ1-3 TRBV5-6 - TGTGCCAGCAGCTTGCTGCAGGGAATGGCTGCGGGAAACACCATATATTTT CASSLLQGMAAGNTIYF
- TRBJ2-5 TRBV6-5 - TGTGCCAGCAGCCCGGGGATCATTCAAGAGACCCAGTACTTC CASSPGIIQETQYF
- TRBJ1-3 TRBV6-5 - TGTGCCAGCAACCCCGGGACACAGGGAAACACCATATATTTT CASNPGTQGNTIYF
- TRBJ1-3 TRBV19 TRBD1 TGTGCCAGTAGTATGTACTCGACAGGGGGTCGAAACACCATATATTTT CASSMYSTGGRNTIYF
- TRBJ2-7 TRBV11-2 TRBD1 TGTGCCAGCAGCCCCCCCGGACAGGACTACGAGCAGTACTTC CASSPPGQDYEQYF
- TRBJ2-2 TRBV18 - TGTGCCAGCTCACAAGCTCAGGGCAGGCTGAAAAACACCGGGGAGCTGTTTTTT CASSQAQGRLKNTGELFF
- TRBJ2-7 TRBV15 TRBD2 TGTGCCACCAGCAGAGGGGTACAGCGGGGGGTAGGGGAGCAGTACTTC CATSRGVQRGVGEQYF
- TRBJ2-7 TRBV27 TRBD1 TGTGCCAGCAGTTTACAGGACAGGGCCTACGAGCAGTACTTC CASSLQDRAYEQYF
- TRBJ2-3 TRBV10-1 TRBD2 TGCGCCAGCAGAAGCGGGGCCGAGGGAGATACGCAGTATTTT CASRSGAEGDTQYF
- TRBJ2-7 TRBV7-8 TRBD2 TGTGCCAGCAGCCGGACTAGCGGGGGACCTAGCTCCTACGAGCAGTACTTC CASSRTSGGPSSYEQYF
- TRBJ2-3 TRBV7-9 TRBD2 TGTGCCAGCAGCTTAGGCTCGAGCGGGACTATAAGCACAGATACGCAGTATTTT CASSLGSSGTISTDTQYF
- TRBJ2-7 TRBV11-3 - TGTGCCAGCAGCTCAGGGGTCGAGCCCTACGAGCAGTACTTC CASSSGVEPYEQYF
- TRBJ2-1 TRBV7-7 - TGTGCCAGCAGCCCAATTCACAATGAGCAGTTCTTC CASSPIHNEQFF